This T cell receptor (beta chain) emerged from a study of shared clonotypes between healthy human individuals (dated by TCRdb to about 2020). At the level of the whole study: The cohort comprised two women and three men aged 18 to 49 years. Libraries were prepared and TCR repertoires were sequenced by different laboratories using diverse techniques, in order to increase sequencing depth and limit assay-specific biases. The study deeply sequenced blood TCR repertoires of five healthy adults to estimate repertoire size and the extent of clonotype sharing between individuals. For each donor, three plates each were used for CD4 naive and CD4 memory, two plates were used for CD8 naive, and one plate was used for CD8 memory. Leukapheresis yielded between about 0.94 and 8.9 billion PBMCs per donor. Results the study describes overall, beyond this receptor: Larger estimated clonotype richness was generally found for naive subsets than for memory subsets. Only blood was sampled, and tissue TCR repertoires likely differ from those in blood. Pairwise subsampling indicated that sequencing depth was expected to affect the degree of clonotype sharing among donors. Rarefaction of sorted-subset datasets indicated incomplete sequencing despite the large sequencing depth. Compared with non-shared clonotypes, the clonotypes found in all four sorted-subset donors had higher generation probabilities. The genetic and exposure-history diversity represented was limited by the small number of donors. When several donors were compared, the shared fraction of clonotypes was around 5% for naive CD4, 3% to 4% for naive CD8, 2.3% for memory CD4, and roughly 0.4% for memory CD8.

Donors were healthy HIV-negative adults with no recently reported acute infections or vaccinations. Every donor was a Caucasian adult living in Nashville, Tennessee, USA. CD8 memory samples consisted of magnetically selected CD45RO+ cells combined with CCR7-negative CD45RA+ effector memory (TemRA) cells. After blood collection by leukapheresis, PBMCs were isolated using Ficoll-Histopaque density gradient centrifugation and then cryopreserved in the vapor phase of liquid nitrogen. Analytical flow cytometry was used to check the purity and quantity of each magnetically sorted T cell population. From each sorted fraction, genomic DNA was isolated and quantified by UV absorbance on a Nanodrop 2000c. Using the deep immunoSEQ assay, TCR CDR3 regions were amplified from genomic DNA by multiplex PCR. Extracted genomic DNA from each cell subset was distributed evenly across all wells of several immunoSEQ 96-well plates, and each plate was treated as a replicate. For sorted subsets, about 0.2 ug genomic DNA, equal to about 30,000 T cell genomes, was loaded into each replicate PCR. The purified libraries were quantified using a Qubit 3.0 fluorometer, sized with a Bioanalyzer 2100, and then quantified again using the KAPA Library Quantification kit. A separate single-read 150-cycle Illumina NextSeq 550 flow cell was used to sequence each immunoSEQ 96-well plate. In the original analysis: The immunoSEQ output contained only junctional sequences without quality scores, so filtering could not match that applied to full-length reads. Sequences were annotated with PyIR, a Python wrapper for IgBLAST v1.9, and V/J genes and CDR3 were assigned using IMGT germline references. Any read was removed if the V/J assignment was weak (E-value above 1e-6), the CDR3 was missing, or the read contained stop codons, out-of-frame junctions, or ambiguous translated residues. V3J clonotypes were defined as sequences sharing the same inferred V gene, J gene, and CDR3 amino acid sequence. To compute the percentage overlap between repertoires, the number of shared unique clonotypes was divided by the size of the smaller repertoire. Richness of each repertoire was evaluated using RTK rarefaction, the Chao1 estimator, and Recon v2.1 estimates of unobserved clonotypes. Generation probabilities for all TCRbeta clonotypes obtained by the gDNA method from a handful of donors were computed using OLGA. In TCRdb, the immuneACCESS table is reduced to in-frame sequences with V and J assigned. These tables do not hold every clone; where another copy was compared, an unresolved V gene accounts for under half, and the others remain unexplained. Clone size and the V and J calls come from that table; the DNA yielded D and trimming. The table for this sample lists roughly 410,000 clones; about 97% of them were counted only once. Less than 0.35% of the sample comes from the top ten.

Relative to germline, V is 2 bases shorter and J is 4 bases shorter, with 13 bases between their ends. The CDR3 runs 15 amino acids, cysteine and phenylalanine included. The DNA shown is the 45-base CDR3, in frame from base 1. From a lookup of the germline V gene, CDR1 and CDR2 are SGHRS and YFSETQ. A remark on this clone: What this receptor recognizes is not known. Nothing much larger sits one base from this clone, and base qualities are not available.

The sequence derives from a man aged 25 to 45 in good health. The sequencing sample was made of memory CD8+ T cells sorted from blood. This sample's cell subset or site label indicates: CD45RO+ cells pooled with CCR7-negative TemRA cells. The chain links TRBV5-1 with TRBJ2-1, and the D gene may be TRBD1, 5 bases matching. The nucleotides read TGCGCCAGCAGCTTACTCTCCCAGGGTTACAATGAGCAGTTCTTC. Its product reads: CASSLLSQGYNEQFF.